The next 21 T cell receptor beta chains were all read from a single sample in a study of T cell responses to AZD1222 COVID-19 vaccine. Clones were sequenced by immunoSEQ multiplex PCR, and TCRdb holds only the in-frame ones, with some missing. The sample includes about 110,000 clones, approximately 91% seen only once; the top ten take about a sixth. The source was peripheral blood, collected on day 0 of AZD1222 vaccination. These receptors came from an adult in good health.

This chain links TRBV7-6 with TRBJ2-5; TRBD1 might be the D (6 bases). CDR1 SGHVS and CDR2 FNYEAQ come from the germline V gene. CDR3 length: 13 amino acids. V shed 2 bases and J shed 4 bases, with 8 bases lying between them. The CDR3 bases are TGTGCCAGCAGCTTACCCAGGGGAGAGACCCAGTACTTC. Its protein product is CASSLPRGETQYF.

The chain couples TRBV5-1 to TRBJ2-5, with D perhaps TRBD1 (6 bases). V was pared by 4 bases and J by 5 bases, with 12 bases between. The CDR3 has 13 amino acids. Germline CDR1 SGHRS, CDR2 YFSETQ. CDR3: CASSVRGWETQYF. The CDR3, as DNA: TGCGCCAGCAGCGTCAGGGGTTGGGAGACCCAGTACTTC.

This clone was recorded only once. This rearrangement joins TRBV7-2 to TRBJ1-2; D unresolved. V lost 1 base, J lost 4 bases, and 13 bases lay in between. CDR1 is SGHTA, CDR2 FQGNSA, per germline. The CDR3 spans 15 residues. CDR3 loop: CASSLGFGRTYGYTF. CDR3 coding DNA: TGTGCCAGCAGCTTAGGGTTCGGCAGGACCTATGGCTACACCTTC.

The chain couples TRBV6-1 to TRBJ1-5; 9 bases match TRBD1. Germline CDR1 and CDR2: MNHNS and SASEGT. The CDR3 is 19 residues long. The J segment lost 2 bases and the V segment lost 4 bases, leaving 15 bases of the junction unmatched. The CDR3 DNA is TGTGCCAGCAGTGCCCTCCCGGGACAGGGTAGTAGGGGCAATCAGCCCCAGCATTTT. This translates into CASSALPGQGSRGNQPQHF.

The chain carries TRBV19 and TRBJ2-3, with a tentative D call TRBD2 (6 bases). This CDR3 comprises 17 residues. The ends were cut back, 3 bases at V and 4 bases at J, with 20 bases in the middle. Germline V CDR1 and CDR2: LNHDA, SQIVND (reference sequence). The CDR3 nucleotides read TGTGCCAGTAGTATCCCCGGCCTCGGGGGTGGGTCAGATACGCAGTATTTT. The encoded protein is CASSIPGLGGGSDTQYF.

The chain employs TRBV3-1 (or the pseudogene TRBV3-2) and TRBJ1-1; D gene unclear. V lost 5 bases and J lost 0, with 7 bases in between. This CDR3 has 13 amino acids. From germline, CDR1 is LGHDT and CDR2 YNNKEL (reference sequence). The CDR3 DNA reads TGTGCCAGCAGCGGGAGATTGAACACTGAAGCTTTCTTT. It yields the protein CASSGRLNTEAFF.

The chain combines TRBV10-3 with TRBJ1-1; 10 positions agree with TRBD1. V was pared by 2 bases and J by 11 bases, with 11 bases of the junction left unmatched. Germline values: CDR1 ENHRY, CDR2 SYGVKD. The CDR3 is made up of 15 amino acids. DNA of the CDR3: TGTGCCATCAGTGAGCTCGCCGGGACAGGGGCCGGGGCTTTCTTT. Translation: CAISELAGTGAGAFF.

J is TRBJ2-2 and V is TRBV9; 7 positions agree with TRBD1. The germline gives CDR1 SGDLS, CDR2 YYNGEE. This CDR3 has 15 residues. V trimming: 3 bases; J trimming: 7 bases; junction bases outside the gene matches: 9. The CDR3 reads CASSGPNRGLGELFF. In nucleotides, the CDR3 is TGTGCCAGCAGCGGACCAAACAGGGGCCTCGGGGAGCTGTTTTTT.

The chain couples TRBV9 to TRBJ1-3, with D possibly being TRBD1 (5 bases). Germline V gives CDR1 SGDLS, CDR2 YYNGEE. The ends were cut back, 0 bases at V and 4 bases at J, with 8 bases in the middle. CDR3 size: 14 residues. In DNA, the CDR3 is TGTGCCAGCAGCGTAGAGGGGATCGGAAACACCATATATTTT. It codes for CASSVEGIGNTIYF.

In DNA, the CDR3 is TGTGCCAGCAGCAGGGACAGAGAATCTACCTACGAGCAGTACTTC. The encoded protein is CASSRDRESTYEQYF. This chain links TRBV7-6 with TRBJ2-7; 7 nucleotides align to TRBD1. The CDR3 totals 15 residues. The ends lost 5 bases at V and 2 bases at J; junction bases unmatched: 9. Germline V gene sequence: CDR1 SGHVS, CDR2 FNYEAQ.

The V call is TRBV2, the J call TRBJ1-2; the D gene is possibly TRBD1 (5 bases). Looked up from germline, CDR1 is SNHLY and CDR2 is FYNNEI. V dropped 3 bases and J dropped 2 bases, with 19 bases sitting between them. The CDR3 is 17 amino acids. The CDR3 sequence is CASSDQGSWLGNYGYTF. The DNA of the CDR3 is TGTGCCAGCAGTGACCAGGGCAGTTGGTTGGGAAACTATGGCTACACCTTC.

The chain joins TRBV30 to TRBJ1-5; 7 nucleotides align to TRBD1. Trimming at V came to 4 bases and at J to 7 bases, leaving 4 bases not matched to a gene. The CDR3 is made up of 12 amino acids. The germline gives CDR1 GTSNPN, CDR2 SVGIG (reference sequence). The DNA of the CDR3 is TGTGCCTGGACCCGACAGGGCCAGCCCCAGCATTTT. Protein sequence: CAWTRQGQPQHF. Looking up the rest from reference TRBV30 and TRBJ1-5 gives the full variable domain: SQTIHQWPATLVQPVGSPLSLECTVEGTSNPNLYWYRQAAGRGLQLLFYSVGIGQISSEVPQNLSASRPQDRQFILSSKKLLLSDSGFYLCAWTRQGQPQHFGDGTRLSIL.

This chain connects TRBV6-5 to TRBJ1-1, with 7 bases aligning to TRBD1. V was pared by 9 bases and J by 0 bases, with 7 bases of the junction left unmatched. Germline V gene lookup returns CDR1 MNHEY and CDR2 SVGAGI. The CDR3 sequence is 14 residues long. CDR3 sequence: CASRDSRVNTEAFF. DNA of the CDR3: TGTGCCAGTCGGGACAGTCGAGTGAACACTGAAGCTTTCTTT.

The rearrangement links TRBV18 to TRBJ2-2, with D perhaps given as TRBD1 or TRBD2 (6 bases each). V was trimmed by 6 bases and J by 10 bases, leaving 21 bases between them. Looked up from germline, CDR1 is KGHSH and CDR2 is LQKENI. The CDR3 is 15 residues long. The CDR3 loop reads CASSPSQGTASELFF. CDR3 nucleotide sequence: TGTGCCAGCTCGCCGAGCCAGGGGACTGCCTCGGAGCTGTTTTTT.

As regards this clone: A read error may account for a junction end that differs from germline. This chain connects TRBV6-1 to TRBJ1-1; D ambiguous. There are 14 residues in the CDR3. CDR1 is MNHNS and CDR2 is SASEGT in the germline V gene. CDR3: CASSERLRNAEAFF. CDR3 DNA: TGTGCCAGCAGTGAGAGGTTGCGGAACGCTGAAGCTTTCTTT.

The V gene is TRBV14, the J gene TRBJ1-5; 8 bases are a match to TRBD1. The J segment lost 0 bases and the V segment lost 1 base, leaving 11 bases of the junction unmatched. The CDR3 length is 19 residues. Per germline, CDR1 SGHDN and CDR2 FVKESK. This CDR3 is CASSQGVDRGTHSNQPQHF. In DNA form, the CDR3 reads TGTGCCAGCAGCCAAGGGGTCGACAGGGGTACACATAGCAATCAGCCCCAGCATTTT.

The chain uses TRBV7-2 and TRBJ1-2; weak D call: TRBD1 (6 bases). V shed 6 bases and J shed 0 bases, with 11 bases lying between them. Germline CDR1 SGHTA, CDR2 FQGNSA. The CDR3 consists of 14 residues. CDR3 in amino acids: CASSRGHSNYGYTF. The CDR3 nucleotides read TGTGCCAGCAGTCGGGGACATTCTAACTATGGCTACACCTTC.

The rearrangement links TRBV3-1 (or the pseudogene TRBV3-2) to TRBJ1-2, with D possibly being TRBD1 (6 bases). Trimming cost V 5 bases and J 4 bases, with 20 bases left between them. Germline V lookup: CDR1 LGHDT, CDR2 YNNKEL (reference sequence). The CDR3 totals 16 residues. The chain's CDR3 is CASSSDRLEEGYGYTF. DNA of the CDR3: TGTGCCAGCAGCTCAGACAGGTTGGAAGAGGGCTATGGCTACACCTTC.

This clone was detected a few times. The chain links TRBV27 to TRBJ2-4; TRBD1 matches 9 bases. Losses at the gene ends were 6 bases for V and 8 bases for J; bases not matched to a gene: 14. CDR1 and CDR2 (germline): MNHEY, SMNVEV (reference sequence). CDR3 size: 16 residues. This CDR3 reads CASSPFQQGARDIQYF. The CDR3 bases are TGTGCCAGCAGCCCATTTCAACAGGGGGCGAGGGACATTCAGTACTTC.

The gene calls are TRBV6-2 or TRBV6-3 and TRBJ1-4; 7 nucleotides align to TRBD1. CDR3 length equals 14 residues. The germline V gene encodes CDR1 MNHEY and CDR2 SVGEGT. The V gene end was trimmed by 6 bases and the J gene end by 6 bases; junction bases not matched to a gene: 7. The CDR3 loop is CASSLGGGDEKLFF. DNA of the CDR3: TGTGCCAGCAGCCTTGGAGGGGGCGATGAAAAACTGTTTTTT.

This clone was recorded once. The chain is built from TRBV9 and TRBJ1-3; 7 bases are a match to TRBD1. This CDR3 has 16 residues. Germline-derived CDR1 and CDR2 are SGDLS and YYNGEE. J was trimmed by 3 bases and V by 4 bases; bases with no gene match: 10. CDR3 sequence: CASSPSNRGIGNTIYF. For the CDR3, the DNA is TGTGCCAGCAGCCCAAGCAACAGGGGTATTGGAAACACCATATATTTT.